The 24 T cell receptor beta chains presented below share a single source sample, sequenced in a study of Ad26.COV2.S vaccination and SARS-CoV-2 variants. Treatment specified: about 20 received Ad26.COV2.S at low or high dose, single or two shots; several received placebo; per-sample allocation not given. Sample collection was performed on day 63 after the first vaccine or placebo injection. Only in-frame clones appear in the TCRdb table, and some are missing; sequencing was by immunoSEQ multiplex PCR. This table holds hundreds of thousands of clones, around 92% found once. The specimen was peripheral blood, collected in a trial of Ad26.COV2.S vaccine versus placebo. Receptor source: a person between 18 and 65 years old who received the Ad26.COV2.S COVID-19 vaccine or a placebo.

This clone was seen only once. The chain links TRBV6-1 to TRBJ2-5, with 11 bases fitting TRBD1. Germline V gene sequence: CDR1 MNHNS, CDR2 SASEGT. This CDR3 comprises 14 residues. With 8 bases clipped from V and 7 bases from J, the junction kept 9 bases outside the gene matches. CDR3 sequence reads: CASRDPGTGGTQYF. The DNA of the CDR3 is TGTGCCAGCCGGGACCCCGGGACAGGGGGGACCCAGTACTTC.

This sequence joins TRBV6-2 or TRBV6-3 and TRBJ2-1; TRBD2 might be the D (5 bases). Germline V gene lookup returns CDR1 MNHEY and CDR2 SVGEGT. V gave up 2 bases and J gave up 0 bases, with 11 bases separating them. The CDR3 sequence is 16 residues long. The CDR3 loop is CASSYEATSSYNEQFF. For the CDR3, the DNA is TGTGCCAGCAGTTACGAGGCAACTAGCTCCTACAATGAGCAGTTCTTC.

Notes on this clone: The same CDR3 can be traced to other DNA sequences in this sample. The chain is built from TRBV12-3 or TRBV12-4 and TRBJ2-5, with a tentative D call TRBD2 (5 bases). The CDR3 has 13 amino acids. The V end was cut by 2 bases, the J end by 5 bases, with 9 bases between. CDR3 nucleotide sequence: TGTGCCAGCAGTTTACGGGGAAGGGAGACCCAGTACTTC. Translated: CASSLRGRETQYF.

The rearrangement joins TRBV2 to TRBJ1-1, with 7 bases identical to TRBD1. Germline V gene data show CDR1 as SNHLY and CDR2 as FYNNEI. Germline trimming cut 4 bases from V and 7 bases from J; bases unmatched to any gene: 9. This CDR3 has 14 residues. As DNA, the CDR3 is TGTGCCAGCAGTGGGGGACAGACTAACCGTGAAGCTTTCTTT. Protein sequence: CASSGGQTNREAFF.

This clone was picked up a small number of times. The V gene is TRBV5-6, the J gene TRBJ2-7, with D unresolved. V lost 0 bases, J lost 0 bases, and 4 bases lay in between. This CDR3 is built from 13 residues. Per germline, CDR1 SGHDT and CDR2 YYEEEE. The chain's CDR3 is CASSLGSSYEQYF. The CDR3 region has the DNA TGTGCCAGCAGCTTGGGAAGCTCCTACGAGCAGTACTTC.

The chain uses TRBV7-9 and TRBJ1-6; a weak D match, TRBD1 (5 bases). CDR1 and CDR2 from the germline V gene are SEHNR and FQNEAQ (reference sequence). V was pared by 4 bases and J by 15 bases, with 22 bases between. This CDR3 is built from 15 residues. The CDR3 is CASSSTGTGNLGLHF. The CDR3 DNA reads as TGTGCCAGCAGCTCCACCGGGACTGGCAATTTGGGCCTCCACTTT.

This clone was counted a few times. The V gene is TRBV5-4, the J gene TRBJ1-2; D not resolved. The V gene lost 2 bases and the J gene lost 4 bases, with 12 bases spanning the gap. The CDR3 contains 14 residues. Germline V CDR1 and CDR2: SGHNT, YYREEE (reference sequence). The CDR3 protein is CASSLPGSAYGYTF. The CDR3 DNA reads TGTGCCAGCAGCTTACCTGGGAGTGCCTATGGCTACACCTTC.

The DNA for the CDR3 is TGTGCCAGCAGCCCCCAGGGGCCCTATAGCAATCAGCCCCAGCATTTT. Its protein is CASSPQGPYSNQPQHF. The chain carries TRBV5-5 and TRBJ1-5; tentatively, D is TRBD1 (6 bases). CDR3 length equals 16 residues. Trimming left V 4 bases short and J 0 bases short, with 14 bases between. Germline V CDR1 and CDR2: SGHKS, YYEKEE (reference sequence).

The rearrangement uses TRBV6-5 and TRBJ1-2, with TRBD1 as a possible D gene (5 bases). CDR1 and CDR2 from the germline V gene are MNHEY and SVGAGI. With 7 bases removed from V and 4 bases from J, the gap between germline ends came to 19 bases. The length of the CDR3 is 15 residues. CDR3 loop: CASNSWGWQLYGYTF. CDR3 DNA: TGTGCCAGCAACTCATGGGGGTGGCAACTCTATGGCTACACCTTC.

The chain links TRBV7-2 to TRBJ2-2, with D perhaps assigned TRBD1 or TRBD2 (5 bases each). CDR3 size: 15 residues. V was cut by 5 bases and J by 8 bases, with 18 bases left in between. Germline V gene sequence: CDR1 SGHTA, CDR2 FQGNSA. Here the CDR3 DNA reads TGTGCCAGCAGCCCCCGCCGTGGGGGTTCGGGGGAGCTGTTTTTT. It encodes CASSPRRGGSGELFF.

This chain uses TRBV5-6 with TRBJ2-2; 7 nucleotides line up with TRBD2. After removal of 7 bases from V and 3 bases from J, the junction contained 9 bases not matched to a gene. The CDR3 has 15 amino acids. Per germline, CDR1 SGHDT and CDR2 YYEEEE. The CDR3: CASRVLARDTGELFF. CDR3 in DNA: TGTGCCAGCCGTGTACTAGCGAGGGACACCGGGGAGCTGTTTTTT.

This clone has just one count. In DNA, the CDR3 is TGTGCCAGCAGTGAGACGGGGTTGGGCACCGGGGAGCTGTTTTTT. This sequence encodes CASSETGLGTGELFF. V gene TRBV6-2 or TRBV6-3 combines with J gene TRBJ2-2; tentative D call: TRBD2 (5 bases). Germline lookup yields CDR1 MNHEY and CDR2 SVGEGT. The CDR3 consists of 15 residues. Deletions cut 5 bases from V and 4 bases from J, with 14 bases between.

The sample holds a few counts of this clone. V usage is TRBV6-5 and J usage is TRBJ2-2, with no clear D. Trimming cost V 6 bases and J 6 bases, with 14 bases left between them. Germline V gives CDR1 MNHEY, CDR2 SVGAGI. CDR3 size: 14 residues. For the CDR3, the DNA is TGTGCCAGCAGCCGGGTAGCTGGATCCGGGGAGCTGTTTTTT. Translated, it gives CASSRVAGSGELFF.

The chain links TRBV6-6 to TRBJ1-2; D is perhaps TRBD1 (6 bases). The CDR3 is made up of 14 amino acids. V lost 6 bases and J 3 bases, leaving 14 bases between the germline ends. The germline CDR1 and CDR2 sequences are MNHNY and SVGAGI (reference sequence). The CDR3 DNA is TGTGCCAGCAGCCTCACAGGGACTTACTATGGCTACACCTTC. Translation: CASSLTGTYYGYTF.

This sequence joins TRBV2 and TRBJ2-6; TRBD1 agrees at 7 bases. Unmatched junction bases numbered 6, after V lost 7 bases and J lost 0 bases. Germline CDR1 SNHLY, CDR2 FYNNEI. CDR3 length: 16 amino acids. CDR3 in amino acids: CASKKGADSGANVLTF. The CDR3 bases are TGTGCCAGCAAAAAGGGGGCCGACTCTGGGGCCAACGTCCTGACTTTC.

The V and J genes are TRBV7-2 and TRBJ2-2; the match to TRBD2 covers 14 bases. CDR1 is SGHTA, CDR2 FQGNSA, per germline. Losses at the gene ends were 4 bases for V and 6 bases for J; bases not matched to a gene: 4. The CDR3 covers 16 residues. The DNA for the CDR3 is TGTGCCAGCAGCTCACGACTAGCGGGGGGGCCCGGGGAGCTGTTTTTT. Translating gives CASSSRLAGGPGELFF. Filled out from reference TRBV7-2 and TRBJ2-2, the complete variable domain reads GAGVSQSPSNKVTEKGKDVELRCDPISGHTALYWYRQSLGQGLEFLIYFQGNSAPDKSGLPSDRFSAERTGGSVSTLTIQRTQQEDSAVYLCASSSRLAGGPGELFFGEGSRLTVL.

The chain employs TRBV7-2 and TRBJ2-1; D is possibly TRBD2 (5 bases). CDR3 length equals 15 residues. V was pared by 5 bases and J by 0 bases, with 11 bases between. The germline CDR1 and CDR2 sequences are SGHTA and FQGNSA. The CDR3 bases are TGTGCCAGCAGCGCCACTAGTTTCTCCTACAATGAGCAGTTCTTC. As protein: CASSATSFSYNEQFF.

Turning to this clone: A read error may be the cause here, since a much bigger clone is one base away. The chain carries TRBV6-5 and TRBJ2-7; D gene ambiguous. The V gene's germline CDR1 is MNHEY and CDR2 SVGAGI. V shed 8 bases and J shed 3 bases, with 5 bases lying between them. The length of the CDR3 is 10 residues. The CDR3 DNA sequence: TGTGCCAGCGGAGACTACGAGCAGTACTTC. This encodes CASGDYEQYF.

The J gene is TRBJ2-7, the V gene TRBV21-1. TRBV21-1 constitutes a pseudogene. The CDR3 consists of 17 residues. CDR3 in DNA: TGTGCCAGCAGCTCCTTACGGACGCCGGAGAGCTCCTACGAGCAGTACTTC. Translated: CASSSLRTPESSYEQYF.

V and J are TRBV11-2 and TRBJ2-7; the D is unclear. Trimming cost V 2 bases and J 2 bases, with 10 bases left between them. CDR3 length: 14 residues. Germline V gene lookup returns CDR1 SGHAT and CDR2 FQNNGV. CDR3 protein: CASSLWTDTYEQYF. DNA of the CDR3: TGTGCCAGCAGCTTATGGACGGATACCTACGAGCAGTACTTC.

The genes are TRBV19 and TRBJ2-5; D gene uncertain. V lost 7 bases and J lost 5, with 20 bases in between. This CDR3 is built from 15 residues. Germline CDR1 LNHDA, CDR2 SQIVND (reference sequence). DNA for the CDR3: TGTGCCAGTAAGGCTAACAACCAATTCCGGGAGACCCAGTACTTC. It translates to CASKANNQFRETQYF.

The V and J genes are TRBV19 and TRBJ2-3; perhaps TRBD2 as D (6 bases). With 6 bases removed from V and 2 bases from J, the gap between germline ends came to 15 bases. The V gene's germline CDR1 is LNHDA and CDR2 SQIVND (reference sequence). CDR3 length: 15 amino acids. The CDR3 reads CASSRGTGDTDTQYF. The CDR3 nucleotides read TGTGCCAGTAGCCGCGGGACTGGGGACACAGATACGCAGTATTTT.

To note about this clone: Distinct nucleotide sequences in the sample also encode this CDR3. The CDR3 region has the DNA TGCGCCAGCAGCCAGGGGCGAAACACCGGGGAGCTGTTTTTT. Translation: CASSQGRNTGELFF. This chain connects TRBV4-1 to TRBJ2-2, with D possibly being TRBD1 (5 bases). The CDR3 has 14 residues. Germline V gene lookup returns CDR1 MGHRA and CDR2 YSYEKL. The germline V and J ends were trimmed by 3 bases and 2 bases, with 7 bases remaining between them.

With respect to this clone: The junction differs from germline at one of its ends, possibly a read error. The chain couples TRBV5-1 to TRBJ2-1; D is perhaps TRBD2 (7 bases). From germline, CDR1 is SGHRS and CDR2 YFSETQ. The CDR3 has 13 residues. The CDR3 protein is CASSPRPGGPGVF. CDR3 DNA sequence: TGCGCCAGCAGCCCAAGACCGGGGGGCCCGGGGGTCTTC.